What follows are 11 T cell receptor beta chains derived from one specimen sequenced in a study of identical twins' blood T cells. TCRdb re-analysed the 5' RACE reads in MiXCR, keeping a single row per CDR3 protein. The sample lists about 370,000 distinct CDR3 sequences, 28% seen once, with approximately 6.6% in the top ten. Source material: PBMCs. These TCRs come from a woman aged 18 to 55 in good health.

This clonotype was found a few times. This sequence joins TRBV29-1 and TRBJ2-2, with a tentative D call TRBD1 (5 bases). The CDR3 loop spans 14 amino acids. Per the germline V gene, CDR1 is SQVTM and CDR2 is ANQGSEA. The V end lost 7 bases, the J end lost 2 bases, and 14 bases lay between the germline ends. CDR3 sequence reads: CSGRQTLNTGELFF. In nucleotides, the CDR3 is TGCAGCGGTAGACAGACTCTAAACACCGGGGAGCTGTTTTTT.

V and J are TRBV20-1 and TRBJ2-1; no definite D call. V was clipped by 5 bases and J by 0 bases, with 11 bases between them. Looked up from germline, CDR1 is DFQATT and CDR2 is SNEGSKA (reference sequence). The CDR3 sequence is 14 residues long. As DNA, the CDR3 is TGCAGTGCTCGCTCGTGGCGCTCCTACAATGAGCAGTTCTTC. This translates into CSARSWRSYNEQFF.

The chain has TRBV7-2 and TRBJ1-5; unclear D gene. Trimming left V 8 bases short and J 1 base short, with 12 bases between. CDR1 and CDR2 (germline): SGHTA, FQGNSA. This CDR3 has 14 residues. The CDR3 here is CASALTPSNQPQHF. DNA for the CDR3: TGTGCCAGCGCTTTAACCCCGAGCAATCAGCCCCAGCATTTT.

The CDR3 bases are TGTGCCAGTAGTCGTCGAGTAGCCGGGGAGCTGTTTTTT. It encodes CASSRRVAGELFF. The V gene is TRBV19, the J gene TRBJ2-2; D not resolved. Germline V lookup: CDR1 LNHDA, CDR2 SQIVND (reference sequence). Trimming took off 5 bases at V and 6 bases at J, with 10 bases between the two ends. CDR3 length: 13 amino acids.

This clonotype was counted between two and nine times. The chain is built from TRBV5-1 and TRBJ1-3; D is ambiguous. V was pared by 4 bases and J by 4 bases, with 15 bases between. The V gene's germline CDR1 is SGHRS and CDR2 YFSETQ. The CDR3 consists of 15 residues. In DNA form, the CDR3 reads TGCGCCAGCAGCCCGGGCTTTGAAGGCGGAAACACCATATATTTT. Its protein product is CASSPGFEGGNTIYF.

This clonotype has ten or more counts. J is TRBJ1-2 and V is TRBV25-1; no clear D. There are 15 residues in the CDR3. The V and J ends lost 1 base and 4 bases respectively, with 13 bases between them. The germline V gene encodes CDR1 MGHDK and CDR2 SYGVNS. The CDR3 region is CASSESVGISYGYTF. The CDR3 nucleotides are TGTGCCAGCAGTGAATCTGTTGGAATTTCCTATGGCTACACCTTC.

In this sample, this clonotype turned up a few times. The chain employs TRBV27 and TRBJ1-1; no clear D gene. V lost 2 bases and J 2 bases, leaving 9 bases between the germline ends. Germline values: CDR1 MNHEY, CDR2 SMNVEV (reference sequence). The CDR3 totals 14 residues. CDR3 protein: CASSLPGSNTEAFF. In nucleotides, the CDR3 is TGTGCCAGCAGTTTACCCGGATCAAACACTGAAGCTTTCTTT.

This clonotype was found a few times. CDR3 sequence reads: CASSLALNSANYGYTF. CDR3 sequence (DNA): TGTGCCAGCAGCTTAGCGCTGAATTCAGCTAACTATGGCTACACCTTC. The chain employs TRBV7-9 and TRBJ1-2; no clear D. The germline V gene has CDR1 SEHNR and CDR2 FQNEAQ (reference sequence). The CDR3 sequence is 16 residues long. The V gene lost 0 bases and the J gene lost 0 bases, with 11 bases spanning the gap.

In its sample, this clonotype was seen a few times. The rearrangement uses TRBV20-1 and TRBJ1-1; D is unresolved. The V and J ends lost 3 bases and 2 bases respectively, with 10 bases between them. Germline V gene lookup returns CDR1 DFQATT and CDR2 SNEGSKA (reference sequence). The CDR3 covers 13 residues. CDR3 coding DNA: TGCAGTGCTAGTGAGGACGCCAACACTGAAGCTTTCTTT. Translated: CSASEDANTEAFF.

The chain recombines TRBV20-1 with TRBJ1-1; 12 bases are a match to TRBD1. The CDR3 loop spans 15 amino acids. Germline values: CDR1 DFQATT, CDR2 SNEGSKA (reference sequence). V shed 5 bases, J shed 10 bases, and the junction held 14 bases outside the gene matches. In DNA, the CDR3 is TGCAGTGCTCCCCCCCCCGGGACAGGGGGCAAGGGAGCTTTCTTT. It translates to CSAPPPGTGGKGAFF.

The V gene is TRBV12-5, the J gene TRBJ1-1, with D possibly being TRBD1 (5 bases). The CDR3 sequence is 17 residues long. Per the germline V gene, CDR1 is LGHNT and CDR2 is FRNRAP. V lost 5 bases, J lost 1 base, and 20 bases lay in between. This CDR3 is CASGAIMGTFPNTEAFF. For the CDR3, the DNA is TGTGCTAGTGGTGCCATCATGGGGACTTTCCCGAACACTGAAGCTTTCTTT.